These 5 T cell receptor beta chains share one sample of origin, sequenced in a study of human T cells and chemical hapten exposure. The time point here: healthy volunteer bleed at 2 weeks. It was unfractionated whole blood from which total RNA was extracted. TCRdb fed the RACE reads into MiXCR, producing one record per CDR3 protein. The repertoire includes about 41,000 distinct CDR3 sequences, 3.5% to 5% of them detected once, and about 5.8% sits in the top ten. Input material: whole blood. The receptor source for this set is a human donor in good health. Some clones in this sample may be carry-over from other donors' samples.

In its sample, this clonotype was seen many times. The J gene is TRBJ1-1, the V gene TRBV3-1; D not resolved. The germline V gene encodes CDR1 LGHDT and CDR2 YNNKEL (reference sequence). The CDR3 spans 12 residues. The V end lost 1 base, the J end lost 2 bases, and 2 bases lay between the germline ends. CDR3 DNA: TGTGCCAGCAGCCAAGTAAACACTGAAGCTTTCTTT. Translation gives CASSQVNTEAFF.

This clonotype has a count of ten or more. The rearrangement links TRBV6-5 to TRBJ1-5, with 9 bases matching TRBD1. CDR1 and CDR2 from the germline V gene are MNHEY and SVGAGI. V shed 6 bases and J 7 bases; nucleotides not matched to a gene: 7. This CDR3 has 14 residues. DNA of the CDR3: TGTGCCAGCAGAGTCCGGGACAGGGTCCAGCCCCAGCATTTT. Its translation: CASRVRDRVQPQHF.

This clonotype was counted only a few times. The chain uses TRBV28 and TRBJ2-7; perhaps TRBD2 as D (6 bases). The CDR3 extends over 15 amino acids. Germline assignment: CDR1 MDHEN and CDR2 SYDVKM. Trimming pared 6 bases from V and 5 bases from J, leaving 20 bases between. The CDR3 spells CASSQHSGRDHEQYF. The CDR3 DNA follows: TGTGCCAGCAGCCAACACTCGGGGCGGGACCACGAGCAGTACTTC. The full variable domain, completed using reference TRBV28 and TRBJ2-7, is DVKVTQSSRYLVKRTGEKVFLECVQDMDHENMFWYRQDPGLGLRLIYFSYDVKMKEKGDIPEGYSVSREKKERFSLILESASTNQTSMYLCASSQHSGRDHEQYFGPGTRLTVT.

In this sample, this clonotype turned up many times. The V gene is TRBV20-1, the J gene TRBJ2-5, with 7 positions matching TRBD1. With 6 bases clipped from V and 1 base from J, the junction kept 8 bases outside the gene matches. Germline V gene sequence: CDR1 DFQATT, CDR2 SNEGSKA (reference sequence). The CDR3 runs to 14 residues. Written as DNA, the CDR3 is TGCAGTGCGCGTCCGGGACAGCTCCAAGAGACCCAGTACTTC. This gives the protein CSARPGQLQETQYF.

Concerning this clonotype itself: This may be a read error: a much more frequent sequence differs by one nucleotide. The chain carries TRBV28 and TRBJ1-5; D is uncertain. The germline gives CDR1 MDHEN, CDR2 SYDVKM. The CDR3 totals 13 residues. CDR3 region: CASSSVKTQPLHF. Here the CDR3 DNA reads TGTGCCAGCAGTTCCGTCAAGACTCAGCCCCTGCATTTT. Variable domain in full (rest from reference TRBV28 and TRBJ1-5): DVKVTQSSRYLVKRTGEKVFLECVQDMDHENMFWYRQDPGLGLRLIYFSYDVKMKEKGDIPEGYSVSREKKERFSLILESASTNQTSMYLCASSSVKTQPLHFGDGTRLSIL.